What follows are 22 T cell receptor beta chains derived from one specimen sequenced in a study of T-cell reconstitution after alpha-beta-depleted transplantation in children. Unique molecular identifiers were incorporated during preparation of the TCRbeta library. MiXCR, run by TCRdb on the PCR reads, gives a single entry per CDR3 protein. The data hold roughly 280,000 distinct CDR3 sequences, with about 9.9% observed a single time. The sample consisted of peripheral blood, taken 180 days after TCRalphabeta/CD19-depleted stem cell transplant. The receptors originated from a male patient aged 2-15 years who had a stem cell transplant for chronic granulomatous disease, so the T cells may come from the graft donor.

This clonotype was counted at least ten times. The rearrangement joins TRBV20-1 to TRBJ2-3; D is ambiguous. The CDR3 is 14 amino acids. CDR1 DFQATT and CDR2 SNEGSKA come from the germline V gene (reference sequence). Trimming pared 5 bases from V and 2 bases from J, leaving 14 bases between. The CDR3 region is CSAAPLQDTDTQYF. CDR3 bases: TGCAGTGCTGCCCCCCTGCAGGACACAGATACGCAGTATTTT.

This clonotype was seen repeatedly, ten times or more. V is TRBV20-1 and J is TRBJ2-3; D gene uncertain. The V gene lost 4 bases and the J gene lost 6 bases, with 11 bases spanning the gap. The CDR3 spans 12 residues. Germline V gives CDR1 DFQATT, CDR2 SNEGSKA (reference sequence). CDR3 protein: CSATFGLDTQYF. The CDR3 coding sequence is TGCAGTGCTACGTTCGGGCTGGATACGCAGTATTTT.

This clonotype showed up many times. This sequence joins TRBV12-3 or TRBV12-4 and TRBJ2-7; TRBD1 is a possible D gene (5 bases). The CDR3 contains 17 residues. The V end was cut by 2 bases, the J end by 3 bases, with 20 bases between. The CDR3 bases are TGTGCCAGCAGTTTAAGGGGAAAAGTCTCGAGAGGCTACGAGCAGTACTTC. Protein product: CASSLRGKVSRGYEQYF.

This clonotype was recorded many times. The J gene is TRBJ1-1, the V gene TRBV7-3; D might be TRBD1 (6 bases). Germline V gene lookup returns CDR1 SGHTA and CDR2 FQGTGA. V was trimmed by 3 bases and J by 3 bases, leaving 8 bases between them. The CDR3 contains 13 residues. DNA for the CDR3: TGTGCCAGCAGCTTTGGACAGTACACTGAAGCTTTCTTT. Encoded protein: CASSFGQYTEAFF.

This clonotype appeared many times. The rearrangement joins TRBV5-8 to TRBJ2-3, with a weak D call TRBD2 (5 bases). Trimming cost V 2 bases and J 4 bases, with 8 bases left between them. In germline, CDR1 is SGHTS, CDR2 YDEGEE. This CDR3 is built from 13 residues. The CDR3 loop is CASSFTGSDTQYF. Here the CDR3 DNA reads TGTGCCAGCAGCTTTACGGGATCAGATACGCAGTATTTT.

This clonotype occurred many times. The chain employs TRBV20-1 and TRBJ2-3; 7 bases align to TRBD2. V trimming: 8 bases; J trimming: 6 bases; junction bases outside the gene matches: 5. Germline CDR1 DFQATT, CDR2 SNEGSKA (reference sequence). The CDR3 sequence is 11 residues long. CDR3 protein: CSKAGEDTQYF. The DNA of the CDR3 is TGCAGTAAGGCGGGAGAGGATACGCAGTATTTT.

A remark on this clonotype: One base away lies a much larger clone, so this may be a sequencing read error. The chain has TRBV20-1 and TRBJ1-5; TRBD1 matches 7 bases. The V gene end was trimmed by 4 bases and the J gene end by 0 bases; junction bases not matched to a gene: 9. The germline gives CDR1 DFQATT, CDR2 SNEGSKA (reference sequence). This CDR3 contains 16 residues. CDR3 amino acids: CSATSRGALSNQPQHF. The CDR3 coding sequence is TGCAGTGCTACTAGCAGGGGGGCCCTTAGCAATCAGCCCCAGCATTTT.

This clonotype has only a few counts. This chain joins TRBV7-6 and TRBJ1-3, with D tentatively TRBD1 (5 bases). This CDR3 comprises 12 residues. V was shortened by 1 base and J by 14 bases, with 12 bases between the two germline ends. In germline, CDR1 is SGHVS, CDR2 FNYEAQ. CDR3 sequence reads: CASSLGGTILYF. CDR3 nucleotides: TGTGCCAGCAGCTTAGGCGGGACCATCCTATATTTT.

This clonotype showed up many times. The V gene is TRBV12-3 or TRBV12-4, the J gene TRBJ2-7; D is perhaps TRBD1 or TRBD2 (5 bases each). V gave up 1 base and J gave up 4 bases, with 32 bases separating them. The CDR3 extends over 21 amino acids. The DNA of the CDR3 is TGTGCCAGCAGTTTAGGGGGGTTACGCCTAATAGTCTCCGAAGAGTCATACGAGCAGTACTTC. Its protein is CASSLGGLRLIVSEESYEQYF.

Ten or more counts support this clonotype. This chain links TRBV28 with TRBJ2-7, with 7 positions matching TRBD2. With V trimmed by 3 bases and J by 1 base, 9 bases remained unmatched. Per the germline V gene, CDR1 is MDHEN and CDR2 is SYDVKM. CDR3 length: 16 residues. This chain's CDR3 is CASSFIGGSLSYEQYF. DNA for the CDR3: TGTGCCAGCAGTTTTATAGGCGGGAGCTTATCCTACGAGCAGTACTTC. Complete variable domain (other parts from reference TRBV28 and TRBJ2-7): DVKVTQSSRYLVKRTGEKVFLECVQDMDHENMFWYRQDPGLGLRLIYFSYDVKMKEKGDIPEGYSVSREKKERFSLILESASTNQTSMYLCASSFIGGSLSYEQYFGPGTRLTVT.

This clonotype was recorded many times. This chain connects TRBV27 to TRBJ2-2, with a possible D match to TRBD1 (6 bases). The CDR3 is 12 residues long. The V gene's germline CDR1 is MNHEY and CDR2 SMNVEV (reference sequence). Trimming pared 6 bases from V and 8 bases from J, leaving 10 bases between. CDR3 sequence: CASRGAQGELFF. The CDR3 DNA reads as TGTGCCAGCAGGGGGGCGCAAGGGGAGCTGTTTTTT.

This clonotype was detected many times. This rearrangement joins TRBV12-3 or TRBV12-4 to TRBJ1-2, with unresolved D. The CDR3 extends over 14 amino acids. Between the trimmed V and J ends, which lost 3 bases and 5 bases, there was a span of 13 bases. The CDR3 reads CASSFDRGSYGYTF. The DNA of the CDR3 is TGTGCCAGCAGTTTCGACCGGGGTTCATATGGCTACACCTTC.

This clonotype was counted at least ten times. The CDR3 sequence is CASSFIGPGANVLTF. CDR3 bases: TGTGCCAGCAGTTTCATTGGGCCTGGGGCCAACGTCCTGACTTTC. The chain links TRBV28 to TRBJ2-6, with unresolved D. The germline gives CDR1 MDHEN, CDR2 SYDVKM. This CDR3 spans 15 amino acids. The V end was cut by 3 bases, the J end by 2 bases, with 8 bases between.

A few counts support this clonotype. The V and J genes are TRBV5-4 and TRBJ1-5; no clear D gene. This CDR3 is 15 amino acids long. Germline values: CDR1 SGHNT, CDR2 YYREEE (reference sequence). Trimming removed 1 base from V and 0 bases from J, with 8 bases in between. In DNA form, the CDR3 reads TGTGCCAGCAGCTTGAGCCCGAATAGCAATCAGCCCCAGCATTTT. This sequence encodes CASSLSPNSNQPQHF.

This sequence joins TRBV5-4 and TRBJ1-2; tentatively, D is TRBD1 (6 bases). V was trimmed by 4 bases and J by 3 bases, leaving 16 bases between them. The germline CDR1 and CDR2 sequences are SGHNT and YYREEE (reference sequence). The CDR3 contains 15 residues. DNA for the CDR3: TGTGCCAGCAGCCAAAACAGGGATTTAGACTATGGCTACACCTTC. It yields the protein CASSQNRDLDYGYTF. The full variable domain, rest sourced from reference TRBV5-4 and TRBJ1-2, is ETGVTQSPTHLIKTRGQQVTLRCSSQSGHNTVSWYQQALGQGPQFIFQYYREEENGRGNFPPRFSGLQFPNYSSELNVNALELDDSALYLCASSQNRDLDYGYTFGSGTRLTVV.

This clonotype was seen ten or more times. J is TRBJ2-2 and V is TRBV12-3 or TRBV12-4; 9 bases match TRBD2. This CDR3 is 16 amino acids long. The ends lost 5 bases at V and 4 bases at J; junction bases unmatched: 8. The CDR3 nucleotides are TGTGCCAGCAGTCCGGGACTAGCCAGTGGCACCGGGGAGCTGTTTTTT. It codes for CASSPGLASGTGELFF.

This clonotype was detected ten times or more. The gene calls are TRBV10-2 and TRBJ2-3; D is perhaps TRBD2 (5 bases). V was shortened by 0 bases and J by 5 bases, with 6 bases between the two germline ends. Germline values: CDR1 WSHSY, CDR2 SAAADI. There are 13 residues in the CDR3. CDR3 sequence reads: CASSESRVDTQYF. The CDR3 bases are TGCGCCAGCAGTGAGTCGAGGGTAGATACGCAGTATTTT.

Concerning this clonotype: A much bigger clone sits one base away, suggesting this may be a read error. This chain connects TRBV20-1 to TRBJ1-5; 8 bases are a match to TRBD1. The CDR3 runs to 15 residues. Germline V gene data show CDR1 as DFQATT and CDR2 as SNEGSKA (reference sequence). The CDR3 DNA reads TGCTGTGCTAGAGGCTCGACAGGGGTTCAGCAGCCCCAGCATTTT. Residues: CCARGSTGVQQPQHF.

This clonotype has a count of ten or more. V is TRBV4-1 and J is TRBJ2-1; 11 bases line up with TRBD2. The CDR3 has 16 residues. V shed 1 base and J 9 bases; nucleotides not matched to a gene: 8. From germline, CDR1 is MGHRA and CDR2 YSYEKL. CDR3 sequence reads: CASSQALAGVTGEQFF. The CDR3 DNA sequence: TGCGCCAGCAGCCAAGCACTAGCGGGGGTTACGGGTGAGCAGTTCTTC.

This clonotype came up many times. The chain has TRBV5-1 and TRBJ2-5; 7 nucleotides line up with TRBD2. Germline V gives CDR1 SGHRS, CDR2 YFSETQ. This CDR3 contains 14 residues. V was pared by 0 bases and J by 5 bases, with 4 bases of the junction left unmatched. The CDR3 region is CASSLETSLETQYF. The CDR3 DNA sequence: TGCGCCAGCAGCTTGGAGACTAGCCTGGAGACCCAGTACTTC.

This clonotype appeared many times. This rearrangement joins TRBV5-1 to TRBJ2-7; possibly TRBD1 for D (5 bases). The ends were cut back, 1 base at V and 6 bases at J, with 8 bases in the middle. In germline, CDR1 is SGHRS, CDR2 YFSETQ. The CDR3 runs to 12 residues. The CDR3 region is CASSLTDSEQYF. CDR3 in DNA: TGCGCCAGCAGCTTGACAGACAGCGAGCAGTACTTC.

Points on this clonotype: One base away lies a much larger clone, so this may be a sequencing read error. Likely a read error: the CDR3 ends without its conserved phenylalanine or tryptophan. The chain has TRBV27 and TRBJ2-1; D is possibly TRBD1 (7 bases). The CDR3 sequence is 16 residues long. Per germline, CDR1 MNHEY and CDR2 SMNVEV (reference sequence). Trimming removed 0 bases from V and 4 bases from J, with 13 bases in between. In DNA form, the CDR3 reads TGTGCCAGCAGTTTATCGGCAGGGGGGTTTTACAATGAGCAGTTCTGC. This sequence encodes CASSLSAGGFYNEQFC.